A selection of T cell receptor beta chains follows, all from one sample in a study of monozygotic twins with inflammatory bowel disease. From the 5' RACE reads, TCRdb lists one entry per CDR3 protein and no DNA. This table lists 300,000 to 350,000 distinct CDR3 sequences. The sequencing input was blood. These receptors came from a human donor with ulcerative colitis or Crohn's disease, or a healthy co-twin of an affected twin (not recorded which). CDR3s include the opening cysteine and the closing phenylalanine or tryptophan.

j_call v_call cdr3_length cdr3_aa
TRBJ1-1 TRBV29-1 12 CSVEGGVTEAFF
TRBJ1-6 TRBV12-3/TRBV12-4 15 CASSFRTGYNSPLHF
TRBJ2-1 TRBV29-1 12 CSVNRGSTEQFF
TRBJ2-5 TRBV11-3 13 CASSLSLGETQYF
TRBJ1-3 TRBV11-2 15 CASSLGRFSGNTIYF
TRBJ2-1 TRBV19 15 CASSKSGGAYNEQFF
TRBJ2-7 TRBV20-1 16 CSARGLGSGRFYEQYF
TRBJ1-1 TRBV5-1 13 CASIGQANTEAFF
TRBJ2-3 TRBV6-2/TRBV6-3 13 CASSHLSVDTQYF
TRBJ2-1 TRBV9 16 CASSSKGGGLNNEQFF
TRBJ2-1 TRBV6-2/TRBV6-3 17 CASRGGTSGGPYNEQFF
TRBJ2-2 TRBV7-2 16 CASSAGLGRGTGELFF
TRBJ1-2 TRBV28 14 CASSLSASGQDYTF
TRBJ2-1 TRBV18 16 CASSSALAGGNNEQFF
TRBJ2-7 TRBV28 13 CASSRTGVDEQYF
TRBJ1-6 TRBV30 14 CAWSVGGDESPLHF
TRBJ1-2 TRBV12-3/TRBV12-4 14 CASRPQTLNYGYTF
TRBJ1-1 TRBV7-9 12 CASSLGDPKAFF
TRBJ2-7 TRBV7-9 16 CASSTSGTVSSYEQYF
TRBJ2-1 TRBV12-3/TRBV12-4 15 CASSSFVSSYNKQFF
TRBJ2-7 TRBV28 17 CASSSPSLSGSSYEQYF
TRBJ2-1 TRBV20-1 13 CSAWDRDYNEQFF
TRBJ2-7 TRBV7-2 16 CASSSSRDRGRSEQYF
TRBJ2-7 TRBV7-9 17 CASSLAQLGLADYEQYF
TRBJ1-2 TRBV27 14 CASSLSRSWYGYTF
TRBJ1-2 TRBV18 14 CASSPPSWQHGYTF
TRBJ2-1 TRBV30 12 CAWSVWGYEQFF
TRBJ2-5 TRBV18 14 CASSPQYSRETQYF
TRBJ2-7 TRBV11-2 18 CASSLYPSGMGWGYEQYF